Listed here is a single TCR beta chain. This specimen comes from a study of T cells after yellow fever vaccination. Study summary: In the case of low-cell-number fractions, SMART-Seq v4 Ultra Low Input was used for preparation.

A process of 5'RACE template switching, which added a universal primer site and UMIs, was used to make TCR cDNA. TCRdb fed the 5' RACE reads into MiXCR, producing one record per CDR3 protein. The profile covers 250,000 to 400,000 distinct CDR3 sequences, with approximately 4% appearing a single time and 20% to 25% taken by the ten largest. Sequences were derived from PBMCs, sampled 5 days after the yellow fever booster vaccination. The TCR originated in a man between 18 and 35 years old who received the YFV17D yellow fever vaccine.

In DNA, the CDR3 is TGTGCCAGCAGCTTAACGTGGACTAACACTGAAGCTTTCTTT. Protein: CASSLTWTNTEAFF. The V call is TRBV7-3, the J call TRBJ1-1; D unresolved. Germline loops: CDR1 SGHTA, CDR2 FQGTGA. This CDR3 comprises 14 residues. With 0 bases removed from V and 2 bases from J, the gap between germline ends came to 7 bases.